The 24 T cell receptor beta chains presented below share a single source sample, sequenced in a study of T-cell reconstitution after alpha-beta-depleted transplantation in children. Unique molecular identifiers featured in how the TCRbeta library was prepared. TCRdb called the PCR reads again in MiXCR, with one record for every CDR3 protein. The sample lists 670,000 or so distinct CDR3 sequences, roughly 13% occurring once. The sequencing here drew on PBMCs, taken before TCRalphabeta/CD19-depleted stem cell transplant. These receptors were taken from a girl aged 2-10 years with congenital amegakaryocytic thrombocytopenia, due to receive a stem cell transplant.

The table lists this clonotype with many counts. The chain recombines TRBV12-3 or TRBV12-4 with TRBJ1-1; 8 nucleotides match TRBD1. The V gene end was trimmed by 6 bases and the J gene end by 3 bases; junction bases not matched to a gene: 3. CDR3 length: 13 amino acids. In nucleotides, the CDR3 is TGTGCCAGCAGCAGGGGGCTCGACACTGAAGCTTTCTTT. It yields the protein CASSRGLDTEAFF.

This clonotype has a handful of counts. CDR3 amino acids: CASSSSGLAGVRKYNEQFF. CDR3 DNA sequence: TGTGCCAGCAGCTCCTCGGGCCTAGCGGGAGTGAGGAAATACAATGAGCAGTTCTTC. The rearrangement links TRBV13 to TRBJ2-1; 10 bases fit TRBD2. Germline V lookup: CDR1 PRHDT, CDR2 FYEKMQ (reference sequence). After removal of 4 bases from V and 4 bases from J, the junction contained 16 bases not matched to a gene. The CDR3 spans 19 residues.

The sample holds a few counts of this clonotype. This chain links TRBV5-1 with TRBJ2-5; D perhaps matches TRBD1 (6 bases). The CDR3 is 16 residues long. V shed 3 bases and J shed 3 bases, with 18 bases lying between them. Per the germline V gene, CDR1 is SGHRS and CDR2 is YFSETQ. This CDR3 reads CASSSPGAHLEETQYF. CDR3 sequence (DNA): TGCGCCAGCAGCTCCCCAGGGGCGCATTTGGAAGAGACCCAGTACTTC.

This clonotype has ten or more counts. The rearrangement links TRBV10-2 to TRBJ2-5, with D possibly being TRBD2 (5 bases). The V gene lost 5 bases and the J gene lost 3 bases, with 13 bases spanning the gap. The length of the CDR3 is 14 residues. Germline assignment: CDR1 WSHSY and CDR2 SAAADI. The CDR3 DNA sequence: TGCGCCAGCAGTACCCTAGGGAGCGAAGAGACCCAGTACTTC. Amino acid sequence: CASSTLGSEETQYF.

This clonotype was found once. This may come from a read error, since a much larger clone is one base off. This rearrangement joins TRBV5-1 to TRBJ2-2, with a possible D match to TRBD2 (6 bases). The CDR3 totals 14 residues. CDR1 and CDR2 (germline): SGHRS, YFSETQ. DNA of the CDR3: TGCGCCTGCAGCGGGCGCACGCTCACCGGGGAGCTGTTTTTT. This codes for CACSGRTLTGELFF.

V and J are TRBV12-3 or TRBV12-4 and TRBJ2-7; no definite D call. With 3 bases removed from V and 2 bases from J, the gap between germline ends came to 8 bases. This CDR3 comprises 13 residues. This CDR3 reads CASSFNNAYEQYF. Here the CDR3 DNA reads TGTGCCAGCAGTTTCAACAATGCCTACGAGCAGTACTTC.

This clonotype was seen ten or more times. This chain connects TRBV12-3 or TRBV12-4 to TRBJ2-7, with 12 bases identical to TRBD2. Trimming cost V 5 bases and J 7 bases; bases outside gene matches: 9. CDR3 length equals 15 residues. CDR3 loop: CASSPRLAGDREQYF. CDR3 bases: TGTGCCAGCAGTCCTCGACTAGCGGGAGACCGGGAGCAGTACTTC.

Here the CDR3 DNA reads TGCAGTGCTGCGGGATCGTGGGGTTCGTTGGGTACCGGGGAGCTGTTTTTT. It specifies CSAAGSWGSLGTGELFF. This chain uses TRBV20-1 with TRBJ2-2, with D perhaps TRBD2 (6 bases). Germline CDR1 is DFQATT and CDR2 is SNEGSKA (reference sequence). V was clipped by 5 bases and J by 5 bases, with 24 bases between them. This CDR3 has 17 residues.

This clonotype has a count of ten or more. At one end the junction does not follow the germline gene, possibly because of a read error. The J gene is TRBJ2-7, the V gene TRBV5-1, with 10 positions matching TRBD1. CDR1 and CDR2 (germline): SGHRS, YFSETQ. The CDR3 has 14 residues. CDR3 region: CASSLTGGRYEQYF. CDR3 sequence (DNA): TGTGCCAGCAGTTTGACAGGGGGCCGGTACGAGCAGTACTTC. The full variable domain, in which reference TRBV5-1 and TRBJ2-7 provide the parts outside the CDR3, is KAGVTQTPRYLIKTRGQQVTLSCSPISGHRSVSWYQQTPGQGLQFLFEYFSETQRNKGNFPGRFSGRQFSNSRSEMNVSTLELGDSALYLCASSLTGGRYEQYFGPGTRLTVT.

V gene TRBV19 combines with J gene TRBJ1-2; 12 bases fit TRBD1. Germline-derived CDR1 and CDR2 are LNHDA and SQIVND (reference sequence). Losses at the gene ends were 4 bases for V and 0 bases for J; bases not matched to a gene: 6. This CDR3 spans 17 amino acids. The CDR3 coding sequence is TGTGCCAGTAGTAGACCGGGACAGGGGGCCTCTAACTATGGCTACACCTTC. Translating gives CASSRPGQGASNYGYTF.

As to this clonotype: Possible read error: a much larger clone is one base away. The chain is built from TRBV20-1 and TRBJ2-7, with TRBD2 matching over 12 bases. The CDR3 consists of 16 residues. CDR1 is DFQATT, CDR2 SNEGSKA, per germline (reference sequence). The CDR3 DNA follows: TGCAGTGCTAGAGGCGAGACTAGCGGGAGTATAGACGAGCTGTACTTC. It specifies CSARGETSGSIDELYF.

The rearrangement links TRBV3-1 to TRBJ2-1; TRBD1 matches 9 bases. The germline V gene encodes CDR1 LGHDT and CDR2 YNNKEL (reference sequence). V lost 4 bases, J lost 8 bases, and 9 bases stayed unmatched. This CDR3 is built from 15 residues. The CDR3, as DNA: TGTGCCAGCAGCCCCGGGACAGGGTTTCCGGATGAGCAGTTCTTC. It yields the protein CASSPGTGFPDEQFF.

The chain has TRBV29-1 and TRBJ2-1; 8 bases are shared with TRBD2. Trimming cost V 4 bases and J 8 bases; bases outside gene matches: 10. Germline V gene sequence: CDR1 SQVTM, CDR2 ANQGSEA. The CDR3 covers 14 residues. The CDR3 DNA follows: TGCAGCGTTGCTCACGGGGGGGCGCGTGATGAGCAGTTCTTC. Its translation: CSVAHGGARDEQFF.

This clonotype appeared many times. V usage is TRBV12-3 or TRBV12-4 and J usage is TRBJ2-7, with 10 positions matching TRBD1. The CDR3 totals 14 residues. J was trimmed by 4 bases and V by 3 bases; bases with no gene match: 3. The CDR3 region is CASSFGTGEYEQYF. The CDR3 coding sequence is TGTGCCAGCAGTTTTGGGACAGGGGAATACGAGCAGTACTTC.

This clonotype has ten or more counts. The chain is built from TRBV7-9 and TRBJ2-7; TRBD1 aligns across 9 bases. The CDR3 is 14 amino acids. Germline assignment: CDR1 SEHNR and CDR2 FQNEAQ (reference sequence). J was trimmed by 6 bases and V by 3 bases; bases with no gene match: 6. In DNA form, the CDR3 reads TGTGCCAGCAGCTTTTGGACAGGGGTGCGCGAGCAGTACTTC. Protein: CASSFWTGVREQYF.

In its sample, this clonotype was seen many times. The V and J genes are TRBV20-1 and TRBJ1-4, with D maybe TRBD1 (5 bases). CDR1 is DFQATT, CDR2 SNEGSKA, per germline (reference sequence). The CDR3 is 13 amino acids. As DNA, the CDR3 is TGCAGAGCTGGTTACCGGGGGACTGAAAAACTGTTTTTT. It is translated as CRAGYRGTEKLFF.

This rearrangement joins TRBV4-1 to TRBJ2-1; TRBD2 is a possible D gene (6 bases). The CDR3 spans 16 residues. CDR1 MGHRA and CDR2 YSYEKL come from the germline V gene. V was shortened by 1 base and J by 6 bases, with 16 bases between the two germline ends. CDR3 sequence: CASSQAREFQSNEQFF. CDR3 DNA: TGCGCCAGCAGCCAAGCCCGGGAGTTCCAAAGCAATGAGCAGTTCTTC.

The chain uses TRBV2 and TRBJ2-1; 7 nucleotides match TRBD1. The CDR3 covers 16 residues. Per germline, CDR1 SNHLY and CDR2 FYNNEI. The trim removed 11 bases at V and 3 bases at J, leaving 16 bases unmatched. The CDR3 DNA reads as TGTGCCCTAAAGGACAGGTCCTTTATTAACTACAATGAGCAGTTCTTC. This encodes CALKDRSFINYNEQFF.

This sequence joins TRBV7-6 and TRBJ2-1; possibly TRBD2 for D (5 bases). V gave up 1 base and J gave up 5 bases, with 12 bases separating them. The CDR3 length is 15 residues. Per germline, CDR1 SGHVS and CDR2 FNYEAQ. In nucleotides, the CDR3 is TGTGCCAGCAGCTTAGACTCCAGCGGTCACAATGAGCAGTTCTTC. Amino acids: CASSLDSSGHNEQFF.

The sample holds many counts of this clonotype. The rearrangement uses TRBV6-1 and TRBJ1-2; D is possibly TRBD1 (5 bases). CDR3 length: 12 residues. The V end was cut by 4 bases, the J end by 7 bases, with 10 bases between. The germline CDR1 and CDR2 sequences are MNHNS and SASEGT. The CDR3 loop is CASSGSRVGYTF. As DNA, the CDR3 is TGTGCCAGCAGTGGAAGCAGGGTTGGCTACACCTTC.

There are many counts of this clonotype. The chain recombines TRBV5-1 with TRBJ2-4; 12 positions match TRBD2. Trimming cost V 0 bases and J 6 bases; bases outside gene matches: 4. The CDR3 loop spans 16 amino acids. Germline CDR1 SGHRS, CDR2 YFSETQ. Written as DNA, the CDR3 is TGCGCCAGCAGCTTGGGGACTAGCGGGATTTCAAACATTCAGTACTTC. As protein: CASSLGTSGISNIQYF.

At least ten counts were recorded for this clonotype. The genes are TRBV29-1 and TRBJ2-3, with TRBD2 matching 9 bases. The V gene end was trimmed by 3 bases and the J gene end by 6 bases; junction bases not matched to a gene: 13. The CDR3 totals 16 residues. Germline assignment: CDR1 SQVTM and CDR2 ANQGSEA. Here the CDR3 reads CSVDSVGLAGQDTQYF. Written as DNA, the CDR3 is TGCAGCGTTGATTCGGTTGGTCTAGCGGGACAGGATACGCAGTATTTT.

This clonotype was detected ten times or more. V is TRBV4-1 and J is TRBJ1-1; unclear D gene. CDR1 MGHRA and CDR2 YSYEKL come from the germline V gene. This CDR3 is built from 15 residues. The germline V and J ends were trimmed by 4 bases and 5 bases, with 17 bases remaining between them. As DNA, the CDR3 is TGCGCCAGCAGCCCAGGCAAGGCGACGAGAACTGAAGCTTTCTTT. Translation: CASSPGKATRTEAFF.

This clonotype has just a few counts. This sequence joins TRBV20-1 and TRBJ2-5, with D uncertain. The V end was cut by 2 bases, the J end by 2 bases, with 9 bases between. The CDR3 totals 13 residues. CDR1 is DFQATT and CDR2 is SNEGSKA in the germline V gene (reference sequence). CDR3 in amino acids: CSARNTEQETQYF. The CDR3, as DNA: TGCAGTGCTAGAAATACAGAACAAGAGACCCAGTACTTC.